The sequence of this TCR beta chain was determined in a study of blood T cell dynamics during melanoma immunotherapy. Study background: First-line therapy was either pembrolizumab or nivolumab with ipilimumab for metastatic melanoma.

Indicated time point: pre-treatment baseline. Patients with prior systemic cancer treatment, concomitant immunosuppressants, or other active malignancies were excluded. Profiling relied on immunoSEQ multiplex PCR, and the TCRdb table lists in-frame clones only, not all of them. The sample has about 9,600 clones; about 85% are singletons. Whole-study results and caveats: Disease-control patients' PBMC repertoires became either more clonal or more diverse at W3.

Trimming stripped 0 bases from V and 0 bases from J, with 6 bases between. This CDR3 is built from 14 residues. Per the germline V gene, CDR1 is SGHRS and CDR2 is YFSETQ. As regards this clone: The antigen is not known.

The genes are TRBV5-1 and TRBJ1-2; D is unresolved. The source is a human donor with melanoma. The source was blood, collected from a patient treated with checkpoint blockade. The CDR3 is CASSLESPNYGYTF. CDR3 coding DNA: TGCGCCAGCAGCTTGGAGTCCCCTAACTATGGCTACACCTTC.